Sequencing of this T cell receptor (beta chain) was carried out in a study of regulatory dendritic cells for organ transplantation. Sorted subsets were CFSE-labeled and cultured around five days with allogeneic dendritic cells. CD4+ or CD8+ T cells were sorted as naive CD45RA+ or memory CD45RO+. Concerning this clone: What it recognizes is unknown.

Measured with immunoSEQ multiplex PCR; TCRdb has only the in-frame clones, and not every one. Seen here are approximately 22,000 clones, over 75% observed once, and the top ten hold roughly 0.26%. The CDR3 covers 16 residues. From germline, CDR1 is SGHTA and CDR2 FQGNSA. The V and J ends lost 1 base and 7 bases respectively, with 17 bases between them. Study-wide points: Naive T cells showed high diversity, memory cells less, memory CD8+ least. Mature dendritic cells appeared to drive more memory CD8+ clonal expansion than regulatory ones.

Source material: naive CD4+ T cells from blood cultured with dendritic cells. The subset: CD45RA+ naive T cells. The chain links TRBV7-2 to TRBJ1-5, with D unresolved. The TCR sequence derives from a human donor in good health. The CDR3 DNA reads as TGTGCCAGCAGCTTAGTTCCAGTCTACGGTTGGCAGCCCCAGCATTTT. Protein sequence: CASSLVPVYGWQPQHF.